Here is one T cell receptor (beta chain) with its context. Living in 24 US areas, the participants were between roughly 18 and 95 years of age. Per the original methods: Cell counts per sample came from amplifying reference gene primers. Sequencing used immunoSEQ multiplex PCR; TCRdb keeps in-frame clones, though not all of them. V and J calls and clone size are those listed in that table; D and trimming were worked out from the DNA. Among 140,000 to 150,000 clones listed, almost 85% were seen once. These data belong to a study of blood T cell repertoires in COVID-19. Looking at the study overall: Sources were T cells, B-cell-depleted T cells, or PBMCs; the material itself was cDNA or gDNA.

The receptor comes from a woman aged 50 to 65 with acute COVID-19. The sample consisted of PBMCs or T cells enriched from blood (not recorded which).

CDR3 coding DNA: TGTGCCAGCAGCGGGAGCATTATGCCGAACACTGAAGCTTTCTTT. It is translated as CASSGSIMPNTEAFF. This sequence joins TRBV9 and TRBJ1-1; D uncertain. The length of the CDR3 is 15 residues. Germline V gene lookup returns CDR1 SGDLS and CDR2 YYNGEE. The ends were cut back, 3 bases at V and 1 base at J, with 13 bases in the middle.